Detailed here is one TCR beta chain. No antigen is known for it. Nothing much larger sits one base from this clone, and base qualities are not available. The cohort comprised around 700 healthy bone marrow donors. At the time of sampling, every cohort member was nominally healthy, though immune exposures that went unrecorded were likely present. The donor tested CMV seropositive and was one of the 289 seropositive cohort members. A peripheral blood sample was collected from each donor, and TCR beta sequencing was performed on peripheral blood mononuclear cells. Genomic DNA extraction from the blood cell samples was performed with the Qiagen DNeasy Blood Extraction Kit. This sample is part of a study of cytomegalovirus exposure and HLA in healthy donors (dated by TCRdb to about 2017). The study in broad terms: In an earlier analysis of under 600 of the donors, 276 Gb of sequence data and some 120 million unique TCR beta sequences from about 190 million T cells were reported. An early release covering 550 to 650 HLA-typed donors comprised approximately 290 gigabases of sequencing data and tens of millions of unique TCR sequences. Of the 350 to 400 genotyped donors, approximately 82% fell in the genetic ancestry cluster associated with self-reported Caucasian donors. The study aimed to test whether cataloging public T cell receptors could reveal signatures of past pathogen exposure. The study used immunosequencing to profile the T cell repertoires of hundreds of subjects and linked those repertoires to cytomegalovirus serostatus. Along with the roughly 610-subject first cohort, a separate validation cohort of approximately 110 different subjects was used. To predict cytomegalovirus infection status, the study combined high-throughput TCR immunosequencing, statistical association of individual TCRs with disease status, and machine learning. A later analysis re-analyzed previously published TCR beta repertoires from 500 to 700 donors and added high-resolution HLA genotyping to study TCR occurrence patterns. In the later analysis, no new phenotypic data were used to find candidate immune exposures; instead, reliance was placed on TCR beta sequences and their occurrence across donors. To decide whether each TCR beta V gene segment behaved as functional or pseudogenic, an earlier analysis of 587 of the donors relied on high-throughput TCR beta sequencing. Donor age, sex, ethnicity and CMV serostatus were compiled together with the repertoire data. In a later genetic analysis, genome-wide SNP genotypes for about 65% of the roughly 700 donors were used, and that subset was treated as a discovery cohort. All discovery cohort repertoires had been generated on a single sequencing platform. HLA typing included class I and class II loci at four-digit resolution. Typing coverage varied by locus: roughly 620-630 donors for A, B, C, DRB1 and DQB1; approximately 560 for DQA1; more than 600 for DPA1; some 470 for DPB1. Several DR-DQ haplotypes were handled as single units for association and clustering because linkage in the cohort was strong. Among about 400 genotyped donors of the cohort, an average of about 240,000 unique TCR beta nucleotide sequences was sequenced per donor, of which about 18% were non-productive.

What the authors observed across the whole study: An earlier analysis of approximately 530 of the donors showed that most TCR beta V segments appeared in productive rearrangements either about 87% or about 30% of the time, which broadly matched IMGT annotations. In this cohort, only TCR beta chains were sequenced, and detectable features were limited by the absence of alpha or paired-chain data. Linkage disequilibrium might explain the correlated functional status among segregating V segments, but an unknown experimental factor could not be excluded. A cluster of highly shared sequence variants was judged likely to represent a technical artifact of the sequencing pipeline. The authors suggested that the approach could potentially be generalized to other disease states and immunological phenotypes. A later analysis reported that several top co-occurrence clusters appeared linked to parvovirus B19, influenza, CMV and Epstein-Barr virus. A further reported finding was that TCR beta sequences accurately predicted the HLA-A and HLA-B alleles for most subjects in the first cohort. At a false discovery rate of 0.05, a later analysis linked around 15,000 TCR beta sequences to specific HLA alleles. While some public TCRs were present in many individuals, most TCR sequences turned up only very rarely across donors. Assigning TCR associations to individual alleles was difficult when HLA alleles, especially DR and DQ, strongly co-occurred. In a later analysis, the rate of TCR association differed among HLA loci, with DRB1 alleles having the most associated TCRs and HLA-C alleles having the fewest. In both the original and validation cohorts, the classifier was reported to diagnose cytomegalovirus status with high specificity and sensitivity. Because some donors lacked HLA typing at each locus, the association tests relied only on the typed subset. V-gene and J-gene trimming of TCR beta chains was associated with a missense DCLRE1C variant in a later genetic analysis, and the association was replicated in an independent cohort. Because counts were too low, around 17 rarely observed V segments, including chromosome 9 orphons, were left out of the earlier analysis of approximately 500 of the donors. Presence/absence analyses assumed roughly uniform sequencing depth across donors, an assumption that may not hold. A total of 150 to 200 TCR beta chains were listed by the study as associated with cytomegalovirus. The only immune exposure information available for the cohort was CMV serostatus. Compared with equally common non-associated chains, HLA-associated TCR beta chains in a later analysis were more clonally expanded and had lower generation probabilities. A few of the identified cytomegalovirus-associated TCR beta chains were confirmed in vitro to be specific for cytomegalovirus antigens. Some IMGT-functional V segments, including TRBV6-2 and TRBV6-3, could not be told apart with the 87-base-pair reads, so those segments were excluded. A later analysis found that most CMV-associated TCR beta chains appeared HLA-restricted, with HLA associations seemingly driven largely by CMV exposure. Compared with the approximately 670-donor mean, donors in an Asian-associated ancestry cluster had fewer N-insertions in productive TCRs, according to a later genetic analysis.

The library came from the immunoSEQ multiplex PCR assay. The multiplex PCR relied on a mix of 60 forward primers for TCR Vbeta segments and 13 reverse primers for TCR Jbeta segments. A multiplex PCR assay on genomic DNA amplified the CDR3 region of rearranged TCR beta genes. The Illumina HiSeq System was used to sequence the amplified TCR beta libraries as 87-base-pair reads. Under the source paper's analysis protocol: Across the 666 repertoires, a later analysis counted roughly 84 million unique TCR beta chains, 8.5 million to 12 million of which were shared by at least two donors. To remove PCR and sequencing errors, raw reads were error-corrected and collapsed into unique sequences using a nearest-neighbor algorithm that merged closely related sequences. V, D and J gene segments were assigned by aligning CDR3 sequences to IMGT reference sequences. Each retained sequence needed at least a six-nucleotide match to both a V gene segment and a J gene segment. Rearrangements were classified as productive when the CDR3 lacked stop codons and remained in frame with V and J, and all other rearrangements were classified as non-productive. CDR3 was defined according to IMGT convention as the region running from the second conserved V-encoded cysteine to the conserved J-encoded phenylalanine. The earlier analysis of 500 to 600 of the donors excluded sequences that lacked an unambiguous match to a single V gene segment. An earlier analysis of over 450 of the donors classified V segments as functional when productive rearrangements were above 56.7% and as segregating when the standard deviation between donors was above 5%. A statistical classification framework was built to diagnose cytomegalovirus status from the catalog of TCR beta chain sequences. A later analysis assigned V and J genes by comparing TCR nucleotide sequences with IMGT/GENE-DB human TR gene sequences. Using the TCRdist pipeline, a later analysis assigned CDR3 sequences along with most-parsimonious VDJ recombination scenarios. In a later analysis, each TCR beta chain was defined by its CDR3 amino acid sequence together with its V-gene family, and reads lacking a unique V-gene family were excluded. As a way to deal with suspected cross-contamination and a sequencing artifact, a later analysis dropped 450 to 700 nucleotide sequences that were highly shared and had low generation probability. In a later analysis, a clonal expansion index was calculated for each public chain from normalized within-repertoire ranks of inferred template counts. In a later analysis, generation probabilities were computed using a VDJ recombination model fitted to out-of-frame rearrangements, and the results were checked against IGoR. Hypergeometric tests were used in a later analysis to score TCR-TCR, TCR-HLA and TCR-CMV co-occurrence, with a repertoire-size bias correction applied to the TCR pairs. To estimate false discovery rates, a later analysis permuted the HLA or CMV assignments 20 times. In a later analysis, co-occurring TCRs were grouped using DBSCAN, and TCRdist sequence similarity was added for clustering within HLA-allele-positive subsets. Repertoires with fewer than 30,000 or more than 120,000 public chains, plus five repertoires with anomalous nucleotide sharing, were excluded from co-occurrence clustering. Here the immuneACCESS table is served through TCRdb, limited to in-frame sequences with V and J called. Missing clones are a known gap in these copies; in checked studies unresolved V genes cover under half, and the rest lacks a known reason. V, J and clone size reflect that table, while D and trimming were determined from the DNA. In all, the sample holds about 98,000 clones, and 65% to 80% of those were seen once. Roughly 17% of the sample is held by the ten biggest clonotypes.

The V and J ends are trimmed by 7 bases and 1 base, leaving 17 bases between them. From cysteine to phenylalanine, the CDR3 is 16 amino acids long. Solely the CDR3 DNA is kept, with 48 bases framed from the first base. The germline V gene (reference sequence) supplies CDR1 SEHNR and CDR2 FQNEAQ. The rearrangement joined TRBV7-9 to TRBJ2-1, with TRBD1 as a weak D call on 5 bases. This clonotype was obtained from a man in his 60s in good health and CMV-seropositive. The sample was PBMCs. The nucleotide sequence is TGTGCCAGCAACCAAAACAGGCCTTTGTCCTACAATGAGCAGTTCTTC. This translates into CASNQNRPLSYNEQFF.